These 7 T cell receptor beta chains were sequenced from one sample in a study of blood T cell repertoires in COVID-19. Data came from immunoSEQ multiplex PCR; TCRdb stores just in-frame clones and leaves some out. Altogether 200,000 to 300,000 clones are present, roughly 80% being singletons, with the ten largest covering more than 6%. The sample consisted of peripheral blood. All receptors derive from a woman aged 55-70 years with active or convalescent COVID-19.

The chain uses TRBV5-1 and TRBJ1-5; D unresolved. Germline assignment: CDR1 SGHRS and CDR2 YFSETQ. The CDR3 sequence is 14 residues long. Deletions cut 7 bases from V and 2 bases from J, with 13 bases between. CDR3 nucleotides: TGCGCCAGCCCGCGTGCGAGTGGCAATCAGCCCCAGCATTTT. Translating it yields CASPRASGNQPQHF.

This rearrangement joins TRBV19 to TRBJ1-1; D might be TRBD1 (5 bases). This CDR3 is built from 13 residues. Germline loops: CDR1 LNHDA, CDR2 SQIVND (reference sequence). V lost 4 bases, J lost 7 bases, and 13 bases lay in between. This CDR3 is CASSRGLGSEAFF. In nucleotides, the CDR3 is TGTGCCAGTAGTAGGGGACTCGGCAGTGAAGCTTTCTTT.

This chain connects TRBV4-2 to TRBJ2-1; TRBD2 matches 7 bases. The V segment lost 3 bases and the J segment 2 bases; nucleotides outside the gene matches: 7. The CDR3 totals 16 residues. Per germline, CDR1 LGHNA and CDR2 YNFKEQ. The CDR3 DNA follows: TGTGCCAGCAGCCAGACAAGTGGGGGGGCCTACAATGAGCAGTTCTTC. It encodes CASSQTSGGAYNEQFF.

The chain couples TRBV5-4 to TRBJ2-3; 8 nucleotides align to TRBD1. Trimming cost V 0 bases and J 5 bases; bases outside gene matches: 8. The germline V gene encodes CDR1 SGHNT and CDR2 YYREEE (reference sequence). The CDR3 is 16 residues long. The CDR3 region has the DNA TGTGCCAGCAGCTTGGGGGCAGGGGGCTTGATAGATACGCAGTATTTT. Protein sequence: CASSLGAGGLIDTQYF.

This clone was recorded once. CDR3 coding DNA: TGTGCCAGCAGCTTAGGGACTAGCCTACAAGAGACCCAGTACTTC. It codes for CASSLGTSLQETQYF. V gene TRBV7-2 combines with J gene TRBJ2-5, with 8 bases fitting TRBD2. Germline values: CDR1 SGHTA, CDR2 FQGNSA. The CDR3 sequence is 15 residues long. V lost 1 base and J lost 2; bases outside the gene matches: 3.

This chain connects TRBV6-5 to TRBJ2-7; 9 bases map to TRBD2. CDR3 length: 16 amino acids. The germline V gene has CDR1 MNHEY and CDR2 SVGAGI. Trimming removed 0 bases from V and 3 bases from J; junction bases left unmatched: 6. The CDR3 region is CASSYSVPSGDYEQYF. In DNA, the CDR3 is TGTGCCAGCAGTTACTCCGTTCCTAGCGGGGACTACGAGCAGTACTTC.

The CDR3 loop reads CASSQEGSGRARETQYF. CDR3 nucleotide sequence: TGTGCCAGCAGCCAAGAGGGCAGCGGGAGGGCCAGAGAGACCCAGTACTTC. The rearrangement uses TRBV14 and TRBJ2-5; TRBD2 agrees at 10 bases. Trimming removed 0 bases from V and 4 bases from J; junction bases left unmatched: 8. The CDR3 length is 17 residues. Germline V gene lookup returns CDR1 SGHDN and CDR2 FVKESK.